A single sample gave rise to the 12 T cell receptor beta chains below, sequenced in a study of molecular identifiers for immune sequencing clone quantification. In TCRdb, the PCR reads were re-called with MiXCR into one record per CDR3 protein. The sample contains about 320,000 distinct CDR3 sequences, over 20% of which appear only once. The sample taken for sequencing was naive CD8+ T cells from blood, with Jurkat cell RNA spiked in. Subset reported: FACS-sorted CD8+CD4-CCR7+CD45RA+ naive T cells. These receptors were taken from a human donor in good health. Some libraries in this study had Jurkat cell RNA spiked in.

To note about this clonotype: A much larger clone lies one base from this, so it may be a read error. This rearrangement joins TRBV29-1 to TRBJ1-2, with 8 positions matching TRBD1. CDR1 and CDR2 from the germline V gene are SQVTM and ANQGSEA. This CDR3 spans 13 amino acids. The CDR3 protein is CSVEDRVDYAYTF. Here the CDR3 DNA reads TGCAGCGTTGAGGACAGGGTAGACTATGCCTACACCTTC.

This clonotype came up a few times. CDR3 nucleotide sequence: TGCGCCAGCAGCTTGTCGGGGAAGGGATCACCCCTCCACTTT. Encoded protein: CASSLSGKGSPLHF. The J gene is TRBJ1-6, the V gene TRBV5-1; D gene ambiguous. CDR3 length equals 14 residues. Trimming left V 1 base short and J 10 bases short, with 12 bases between. Germline lookup yields CDR1 SGHRS and CDR2 YFSETQ.

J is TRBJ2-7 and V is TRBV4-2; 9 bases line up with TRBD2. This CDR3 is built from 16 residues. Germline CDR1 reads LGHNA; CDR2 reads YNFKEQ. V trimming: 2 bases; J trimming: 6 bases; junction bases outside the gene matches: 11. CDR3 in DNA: TGTGCCAGCAGCCAACTCTCCGGGGCTAGCGGGACCGAGCAGTACTTC. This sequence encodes CASSQLSGASGTEQYF.

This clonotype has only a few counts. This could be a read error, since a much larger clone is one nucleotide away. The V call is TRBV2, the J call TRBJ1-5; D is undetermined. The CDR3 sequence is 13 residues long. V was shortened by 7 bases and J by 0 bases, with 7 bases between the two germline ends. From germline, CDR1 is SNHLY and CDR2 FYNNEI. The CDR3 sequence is CASKAGSNQPQHF. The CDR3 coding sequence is TGTGCCAGCAAAGCAGGTAGCAATCAGCCCCAGCATTTT.

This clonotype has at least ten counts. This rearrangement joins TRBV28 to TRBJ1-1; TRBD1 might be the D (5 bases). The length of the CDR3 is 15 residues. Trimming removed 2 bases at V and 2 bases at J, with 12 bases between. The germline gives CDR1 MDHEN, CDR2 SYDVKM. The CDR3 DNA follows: TGTGCCAGCAGTTTACAGGGACGGACCAACACTGAAGCTTTCTTT. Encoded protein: CASSLQGRTNTEAFF.

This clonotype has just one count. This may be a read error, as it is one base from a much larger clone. CDR3 nucleotide sequence: TGCAGTGCCCTGGCAGGGGACAGGGTGTATTTT. It yields the protein CSALAGDRVYF. V and J are TRBV20-1 and TRBJ2-3; 9 nucleotides line up with TRBD1. The CDR3 extends over 11 amino acids. The germline V gene encodes CDR1 DFQATT and CDR2 SNEGSKA (reference sequence). V lost 6 bases and J lost 14; bases outside the gene matches: 9.

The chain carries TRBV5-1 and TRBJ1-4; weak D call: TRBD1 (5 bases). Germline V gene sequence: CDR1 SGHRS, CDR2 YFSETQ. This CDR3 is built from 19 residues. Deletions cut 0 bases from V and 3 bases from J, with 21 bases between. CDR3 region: CASSLGGRRLDAANEKLFF. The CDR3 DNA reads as TGCGCCAGCAGCTTGGGGGGCAGGCGATTAGATGCAGCTAATGAAAAACTGTTTTTT.

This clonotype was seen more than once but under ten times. Here the CDR3 DNA reads TGTGCCAGCAGAACACCACCTAGGACAGGCCGAGCGAACACCGGGGAGCTGTTTTTT. Its translation: CASRTPPRTGRANTGELFF. The chain is built from TRBV28 and TRBJ2-2; 7 bases align to TRBD1. The trim removed 6 bases at V and 0 bases at J, leaving 16 bases unmatched. This CDR3 comprises 19 residues. The germline V gene encodes CDR1 MDHEN and CDR2 SYDVKM.

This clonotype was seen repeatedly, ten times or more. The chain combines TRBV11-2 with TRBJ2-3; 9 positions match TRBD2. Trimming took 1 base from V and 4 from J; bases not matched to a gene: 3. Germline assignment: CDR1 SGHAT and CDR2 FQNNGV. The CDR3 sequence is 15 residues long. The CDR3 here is CASSLGTSAADTQYF. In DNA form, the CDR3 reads TGTGCCAGCAGCTTAGGGACTAGCGCGGCAGATACGCAGTATTTT.

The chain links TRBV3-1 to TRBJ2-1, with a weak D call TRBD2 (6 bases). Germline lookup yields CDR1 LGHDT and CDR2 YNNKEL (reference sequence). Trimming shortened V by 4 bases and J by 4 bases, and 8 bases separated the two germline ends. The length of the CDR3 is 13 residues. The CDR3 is CASSRRGYNEQFF. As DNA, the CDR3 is TGTGCCAGCAGCCGGCGGGGTTACAATGAGCAGTTCTTC.

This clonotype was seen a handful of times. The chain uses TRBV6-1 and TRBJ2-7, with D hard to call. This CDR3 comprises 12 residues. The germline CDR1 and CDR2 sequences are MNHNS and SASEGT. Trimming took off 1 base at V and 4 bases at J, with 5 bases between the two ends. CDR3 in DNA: TGTGCCAGCAGTGAAGTGGGATACGAGCAGTACTTC. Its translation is CASSEVGYEQYF.

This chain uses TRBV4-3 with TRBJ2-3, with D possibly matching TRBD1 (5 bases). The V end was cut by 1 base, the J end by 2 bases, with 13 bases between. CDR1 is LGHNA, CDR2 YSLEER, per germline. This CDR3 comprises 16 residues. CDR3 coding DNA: TGCGCCAGCAGCCAAGTTCCAGGGATTTTCACAGATACGCAGTATTTT. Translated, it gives CASSQVPGIFTDTQYF.